A single sample gave rise to the 14 T cell receptor beta chains below, sequenced in a study of T cells in Graves' hyperthyroidism and ophthalmopathy. The CDR3 regions of TCR beta were amplified from RNA transcripts. In the first-round RT-PCR of the TCR CDR3, the HTBI primer set was used. TCRdb reprocessed the multiplex PCR reads via MiXCR and lists one record per CDR3 protein. The sample has more than 550,000 distinct CDR3 sequences, over 40% seen once. Sequencing was carried out using peripheral blood or thyroid tissue (not recorded which). These receptors were collected from an adult man with Graves' disease, either hyperthyroidism or ophthalmopathy (not recorded which).

The sample holds a few counts of this clonotype. This chain joins TRBV7-8 and TRBJ2-7; 13 nucleotides match TRBD2. Trimming took 5 bases from V and 7 from J; bases not matched to a gene: 20. CDR3 size: 19 residues. Germline V CDR1 and CDR2: SGHVS, FQNEAQ. The CDR3 nucleotides are TGTGCCAGCAGCCCCGTGGGCAGGCGGGGGGGGACTAGCGGGATAGAGCAGTACTTC. It encodes CASSPVGRRGGTSGIEQYF. The variable domain in full, with the rest retrieved from reference TRBV7-8 and TRBJ2-7, is GAGVSQSPRYKVAKRGQDVALRCDPISGHVSLFWYQQALGQGPEFLTYFQNEAQLDKSGLPSDRFFAERPEGSVSTLKIQRTQQEDSAVYLCASSPVGRRGGTSGIEQYFGPGTRLTVT.

The chain is built from TRBV24-1 and TRBJ2-6; TRBD1 might be the D (6 bases). This CDR3 has 19 amino acids. Germline loops: CDR1 KGHDR, CDR2 SFDVKD. The ends were cut back, 6 bases at V and 0 bases at J, with 20 bases in the middle. Here the CDR3 DNA reads TGTGCCACCAGTTCTCCTCCGGGAACAGGGAACTCTGGGGCCAACGTCCTGACTTTC. It encodes CATSSPPGTGNSGANVLTF.

The chain employs TRBV19 and TRBJ2-7, with D maybe TRBD2 (5 bases). CDR1 and CDR2 (germline): LNHDA, SQIVND (reference sequence). V was pared by 3 bases and J by 6 bases, with 18 bases between. This CDR3 spans 15 amino acids. The CDR3 DNA is TGTGCCAGTAGTATTGGCCCAGATGGGAGTCTCGAGCAGTACTTC. It encodes CASSIGPDGSLEQYF.

Worth noting for this clonotype: Its ends do not fully match the called genes, so a read error is possible. V gene TRBV7-3 combines with J gene TRBJ2-5, with D possibly matching TRBD2 (5 bases). Germline V lookup: CDR1 SGHTA, CDR2 FQGTGA. CDR3 size: 13 residues. CDR3 in DNA: TGTGCCGGCAGCTTAGGGAGAGGAGAGACCCAGTACTTC. It translates to CAGSLGRGETQYF. The whole variable domain, filled in from reference TRBV7-3 and TRBJ2-5, reads GAGVSQTPSNKVTEKGKYVELRCDPISGHTALYWYRQSLGQGPEFLIYFQGTGAADDSGLPNDRFFAVRPEGSVSTLKIQRTERGDSAVYLCAGSLGRGETQYFGPGTRLLVL.

The CDR3 DNA follows: TGTGCCAGCAGCCGAGACCAGGGGGCAGGGGATCAGCCCCAGCATTTT. As protein: CASSRDQGAGDQPQHF. The rearrangement joins TRBV7-9 to TRBJ1-5, with 8 bases lining up with TRBD1. This CDR3 has 16 residues. Germline V gene data show CDR1 as SEHNR and CDR2 as FQNEAQ (reference sequence). After removal of 5 bases from V and 5 bases from J, the junction contained 11 bases not matched to a gene.

This clonotype was seen only a few times. In DNA form, the CDR3 reads TGCAGCGTTGGACAGGGAGGAACAGATACGCAGTATTTT. Amino acid sequence: CSVGQGGTDTQYF. This chain links TRBV29-1 with TRBJ2-3, with D possibly matching TRBD1 (7 bases). The germline V gene has CDR1 SQVTM and CDR2 ANQGSEA. The CDR3 consists of 13 residues. V lost 4 bases and J 3 bases, leaving 11 bases between the germline ends.

This clonotype was counted a few times. V usage is TRBV12-3 or TRBV12-4 and J usage is TRBJ1-1; 9 bases are a match to TRBD1. The J segment lost 0 bases and the V segment lost 6 bases, leaving 2 bases of the junction unmatched. The CDR3 runs 14 residues. The CDR3 coding sequence is TGTGCCAGCAGAGGGACAGGGCTGAACACTGAAGCTTTCTTT. This sequence encodes CASRGTGLNTEAFF.

In its sample, this clonotype was seen a few times. The chain uses TRBV6-6 and TRBJ1-5; D is uncertain. Germline V gene data show CDR1 as MNHNY and CDR2 as SVGAGI (reference sequence). The CDR3 covers 14 residues. Trimming cost V 5 bases and J 6 bases, with 14 bases left between them. For the CDR3, the DNA is TGTGCCAGCAGTGAATTAGGTAGAGGTCAGCCCCAGCATTTT. Translated, it gives CASSELGRGQPQHF.

The table lists this clonotype with a few counts. The chain links TRBV7-3 to TRBJ1-2; 8 nucleotides agree with TRBD1. V lost 4 bases to trimming and J lost 3 bases; unmatched junction nucleotides: 4. Germline assignment: CDR1 SGHTA and CDR2 FQGTGA. The CDR3 runs 14 residues. Here the CDR3 DNA reads TGTGCCAGCAGCTCCCCGACAGGGGACTATGGCTACACCTTC. Protein sequence: CASSSPTGDYGYTF.

Comment on this clonotype: At one boundary the junction diverges from the germline segment, which might be a read error. This chain connects TRBV5-4 to TRBJ2-5, with 9 bases aligning to TRBD2. Germline CDR1 and CDR2: SGHNT and YYREEE (reference sequence). This CDR3 contains 16 residues. The CDR3 region has the DNA TGTGCCAGCGGCTTGGAGTTGCGGGAGGGCGTGGAGACCCAGTACTTC. This codes for CASGLELREGVETQYF.

This clonotype was found a few times. The genes are TRBV20-1 and TRBJ2-5; TRBD2 matches at 10 bases. Germline V gene lookup returns CDR1 DFQATT and CDR2 SNEGSKA (reference sequence). This CDR3 has 17 amino acids. Trimming at V came to 3 bases and at J to 5 bases, leaving 15 bases not matched to a gene. CDR3 sequence (DNA): TGCAGTGCTAGGTCTTTGGTGGCTAGCGGGAGTCCGGAGACCCAGTACTTC. It codes for CSARSLVASGSPETQYF.

This clonotype was detected many times. The V call is TRBV5-1, the J call TRBJ2-6; D is undetermined. Trimming left V 5 bases short and J 2 bases short, with 5 bases between. Germline-derived CDR1 and CDR2 are SGHRS and YFSETQ. The length of the CDR3 is 13 residues. CDR3 residues: CASRPAGANVLTF. The CDR3 DNA is TGCGCCAGCAGACCAGCTGGGGCCAACGTCCTGACTTTC.

This clonotype came up many times. The gene calls are TRBV2 and TRBJ1-5; TRBD1 might be the D (5 bases). Deletions cut 9 bases from V and 3 bases from J, with 12 bases between. From germline, CDR1 is SNHLY and CDR2 FYNNEI. This CDR3 comprises 13 residues. The chain's CDR3 is CASRGRLNQPQHF. CDR3 bases: TGTGCCAGTAGGGGCAGACTCAATCAGCCCCAGCATTTT.

The table lists this clonotype with many counts. The chain couples TRBV7-9 to TRBJ2-7; 9 bases are a match to TRBD2. Germline trimming cut 5 bases from V and 3 bases from J; bases unmatched to any gene: 2. The CDR3 runs to 13 residues. Germline CDR1 and CDR2: SEHNR and FQNEAQ (reference sequence). CDR3 amino acids: CASSQAGGYEQYF. CDR3 nucleotide sequence: TGTGCCAGCAGCCAAGCGGGAGGCTACGAGCAGTACTTC.